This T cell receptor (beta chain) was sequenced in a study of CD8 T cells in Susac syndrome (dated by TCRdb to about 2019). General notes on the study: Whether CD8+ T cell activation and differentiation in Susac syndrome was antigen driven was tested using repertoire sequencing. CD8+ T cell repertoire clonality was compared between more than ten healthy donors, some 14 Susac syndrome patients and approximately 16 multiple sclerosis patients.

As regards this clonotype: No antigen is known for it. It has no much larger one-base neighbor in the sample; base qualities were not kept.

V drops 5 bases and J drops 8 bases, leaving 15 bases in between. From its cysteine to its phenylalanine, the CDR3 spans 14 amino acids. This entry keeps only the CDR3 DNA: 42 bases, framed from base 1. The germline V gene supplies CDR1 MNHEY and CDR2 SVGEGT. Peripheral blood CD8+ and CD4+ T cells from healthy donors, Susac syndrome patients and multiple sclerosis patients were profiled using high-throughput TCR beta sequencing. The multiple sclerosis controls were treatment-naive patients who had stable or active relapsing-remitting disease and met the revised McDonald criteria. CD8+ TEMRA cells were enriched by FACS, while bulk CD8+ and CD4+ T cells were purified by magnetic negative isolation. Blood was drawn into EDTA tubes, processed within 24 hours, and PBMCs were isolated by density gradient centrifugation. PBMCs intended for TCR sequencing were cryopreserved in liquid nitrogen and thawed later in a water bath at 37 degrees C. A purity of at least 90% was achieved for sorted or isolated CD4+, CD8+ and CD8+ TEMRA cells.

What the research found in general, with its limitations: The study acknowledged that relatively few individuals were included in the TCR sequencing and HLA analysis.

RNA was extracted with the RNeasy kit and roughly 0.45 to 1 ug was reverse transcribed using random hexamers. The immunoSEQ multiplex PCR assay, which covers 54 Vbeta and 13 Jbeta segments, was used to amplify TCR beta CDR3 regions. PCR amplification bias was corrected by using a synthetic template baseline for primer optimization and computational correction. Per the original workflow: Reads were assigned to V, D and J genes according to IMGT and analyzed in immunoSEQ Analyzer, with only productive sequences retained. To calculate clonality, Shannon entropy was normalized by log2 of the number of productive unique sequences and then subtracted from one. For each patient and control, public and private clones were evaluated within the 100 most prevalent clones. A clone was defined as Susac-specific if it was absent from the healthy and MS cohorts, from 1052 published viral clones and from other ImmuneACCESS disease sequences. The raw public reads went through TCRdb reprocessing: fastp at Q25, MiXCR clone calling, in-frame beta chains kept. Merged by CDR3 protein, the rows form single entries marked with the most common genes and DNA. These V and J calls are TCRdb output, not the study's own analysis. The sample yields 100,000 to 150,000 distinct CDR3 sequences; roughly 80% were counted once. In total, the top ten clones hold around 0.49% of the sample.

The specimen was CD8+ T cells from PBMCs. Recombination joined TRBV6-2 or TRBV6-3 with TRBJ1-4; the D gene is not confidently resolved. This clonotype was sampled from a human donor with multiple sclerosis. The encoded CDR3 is CASSPWTKGEKLFF. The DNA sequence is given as TGTGCCAGCAGTCCCTGGACGAAGGGCGAAAAACTGTTTTTT.